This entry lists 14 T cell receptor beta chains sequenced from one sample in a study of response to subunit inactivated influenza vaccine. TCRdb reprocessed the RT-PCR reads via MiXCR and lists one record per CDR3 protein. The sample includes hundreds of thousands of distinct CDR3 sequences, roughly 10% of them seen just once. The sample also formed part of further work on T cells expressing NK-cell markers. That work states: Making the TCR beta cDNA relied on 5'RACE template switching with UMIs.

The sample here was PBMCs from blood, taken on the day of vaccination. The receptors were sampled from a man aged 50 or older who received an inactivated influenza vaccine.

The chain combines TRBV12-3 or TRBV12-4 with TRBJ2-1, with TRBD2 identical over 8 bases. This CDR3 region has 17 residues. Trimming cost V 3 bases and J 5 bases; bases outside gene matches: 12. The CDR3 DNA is TGTGCCAGCAGTTTCTACCGACTCCGAGCGGGAGACAATGAGCAGTTCTTC. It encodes CASSFYRLRAGDNEQFF.

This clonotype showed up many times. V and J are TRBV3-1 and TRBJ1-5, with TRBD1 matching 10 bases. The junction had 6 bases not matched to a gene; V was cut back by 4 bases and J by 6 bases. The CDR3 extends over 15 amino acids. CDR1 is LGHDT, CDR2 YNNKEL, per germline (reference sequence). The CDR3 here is CASSLFRDRGQPQHF. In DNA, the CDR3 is TGTGCCAGCAGCCTATTCCGGGACAGGGGTCAGCCCCAGCATTTT.

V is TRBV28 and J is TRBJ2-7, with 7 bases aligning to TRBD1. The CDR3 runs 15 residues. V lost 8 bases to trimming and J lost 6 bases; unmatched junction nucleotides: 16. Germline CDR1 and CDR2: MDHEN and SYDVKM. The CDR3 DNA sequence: TGTGCCAGCGGAGAAAACAGGGGTCTCTCGGTCGAGCAGTACTTC. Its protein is CASGENRGLSVEQYF. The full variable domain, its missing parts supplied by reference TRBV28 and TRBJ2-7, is DVKVTQSSRYLVKRTGEKVFLECVQDMDHENMFWYRQDPGLGLRLIYFSYDVKMKEKGDIPEGYSVSREKKERFSLILESASTNQTSMYLCASGENRGLSVEQYFGPGTRLTVT.

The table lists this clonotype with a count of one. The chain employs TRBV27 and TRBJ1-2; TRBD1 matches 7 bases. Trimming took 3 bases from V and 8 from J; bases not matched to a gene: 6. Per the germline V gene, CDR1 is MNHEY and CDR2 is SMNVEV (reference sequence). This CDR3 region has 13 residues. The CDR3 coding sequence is TGTGCCAGCAGTTTGTACAGGGGTGAAGGCTACACCTTC. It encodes CASSLYRGEGYTF.

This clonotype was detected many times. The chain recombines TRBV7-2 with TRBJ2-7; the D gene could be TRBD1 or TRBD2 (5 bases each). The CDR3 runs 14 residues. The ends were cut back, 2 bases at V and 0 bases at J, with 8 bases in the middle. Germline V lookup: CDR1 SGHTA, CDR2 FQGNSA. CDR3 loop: CASSLWGSSYEQYF. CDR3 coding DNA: TGTGCCAGCAGCTTATGGGGGAGCTCCTACGAGCAGTACTTC. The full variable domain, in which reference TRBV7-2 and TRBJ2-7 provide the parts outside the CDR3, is GAGVSQSPSNKVTEKGKDVELRCDPISGHTALYWYRQSLGQGLEFLIYFQGNSAPDKSGLPSDRFSAERTGGSVSTLTIQRTQQEDSAVYLCASSLWGSSYEQYFGPGTRLTVT.

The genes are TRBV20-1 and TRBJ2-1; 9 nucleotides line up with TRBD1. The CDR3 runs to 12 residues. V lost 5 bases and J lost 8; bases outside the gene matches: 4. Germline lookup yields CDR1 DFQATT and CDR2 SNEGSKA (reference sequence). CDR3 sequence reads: CSAGDRAYEQFF. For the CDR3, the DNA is TGCAGTGCTGGGGACAGGGCGTATGAGCAGTTCTTC.

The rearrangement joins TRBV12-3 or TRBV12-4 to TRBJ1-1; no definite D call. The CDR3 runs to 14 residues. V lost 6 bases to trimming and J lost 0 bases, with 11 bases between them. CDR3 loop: CASRFPPLNTEAFF. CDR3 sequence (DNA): TGTGCCAGCAGATTTCCGCCCCTGAACACTGAAGCTTTCTTT.

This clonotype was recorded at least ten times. The CDR3 is CASSRDRGQNEQYF. CDR3 coding DNA: TGCGCCAGCAGTCGGGACAGGGGGCAGAACGAGCAGTACTTC. The V call is TRBV5-1, the J call TRBJ2-7; 12 bases line up with TRBD1. Germline V CDR1 and CDR2: SGHRS, YFSETQ. The CDR3 covers 14 residues. With 5 bases clipped from V and 5 bases from J, the junction kept 5 bases outside the gene matches.

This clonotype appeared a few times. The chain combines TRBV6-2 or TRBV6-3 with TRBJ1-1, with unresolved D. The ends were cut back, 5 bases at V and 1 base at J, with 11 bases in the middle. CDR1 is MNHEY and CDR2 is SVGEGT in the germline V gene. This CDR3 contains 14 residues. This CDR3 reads CASSAPGANTEAFF. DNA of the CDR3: TGTGCCAGCAGTGCCCCGGGCGCGAACACTGAAGCTTTCTTT.

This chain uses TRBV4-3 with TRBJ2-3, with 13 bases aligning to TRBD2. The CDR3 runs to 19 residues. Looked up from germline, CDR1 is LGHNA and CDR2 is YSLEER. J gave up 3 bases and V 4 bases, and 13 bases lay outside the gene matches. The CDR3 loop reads CASSPGVLAGGPRTDTQYF. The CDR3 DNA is TGCGCCAGCAGCCCCGGGGTACTAGCGGGAGGGCCTCGGACAGATACGCAGTATTTT.

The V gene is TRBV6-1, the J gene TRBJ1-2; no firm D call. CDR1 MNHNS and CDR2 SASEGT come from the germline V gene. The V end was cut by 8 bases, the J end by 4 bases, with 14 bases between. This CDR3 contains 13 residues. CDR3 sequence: CASGSTGFYGYTF. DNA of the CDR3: TGTGCCAGCGGAAGTACGGGGTTCTATGGCTACACCTTC.

The CDR3 nucleotides are TGTGCCAGCAGTTTAGGGTCTGCGGGCTGGGAGACCCAGTACTTC. It specifies CASSLGSAGWETQYF. The chain recombines TRBV12-3 or TRBV12-4 with TRBJ2-5; D might be TRBD2 (5 bases). V was trimmed by 1 base and J by 5 bases, leaving 14 bases between them. The CDR3 extends over 15 amino acids.

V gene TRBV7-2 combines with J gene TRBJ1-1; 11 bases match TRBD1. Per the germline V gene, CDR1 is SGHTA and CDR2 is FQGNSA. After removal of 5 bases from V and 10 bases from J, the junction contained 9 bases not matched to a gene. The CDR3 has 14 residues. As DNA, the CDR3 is TGTGCCAGCAGCCTGGGACAGGGGGAGGGTCGAGCTTTCTTT. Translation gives CASSLGQGEGRAFF. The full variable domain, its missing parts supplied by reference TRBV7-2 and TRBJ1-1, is GAGVSQSPSNKVTEKGKDVELRCDPISGHTALYWYRQSLGQGLEFLIYFQGNSAPDKSGLPSDRFSAERTGGSVSTLTIQRTQQEDSAVYLCASSLGQGEGRAFFGQGTRLTVV.

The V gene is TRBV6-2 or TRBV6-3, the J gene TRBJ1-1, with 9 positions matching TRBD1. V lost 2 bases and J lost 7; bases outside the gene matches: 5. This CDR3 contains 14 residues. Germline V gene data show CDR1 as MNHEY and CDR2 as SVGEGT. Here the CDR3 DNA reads TGTGCCAGCAGTTACGACGACAGGGGGTATGAAGCTTTCTTT. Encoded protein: CASSYDDRGYEAFF.